This entry is about one T cell receptor (beta chain). Antigen specificity is unknown. This sample was included in a study of cytomegalovirus exposure and HLA in healthy donors. In germline, CDR1 is MNHNY, CDR2 SVGAGI (reference sequence). Between the trimmed V and J ends, which lost 2 bases and 0 bases, there was a span of 5 bases. The CDR3 extends over 14 amino acids. A multiplex PCR was run with 60 Vbeta primers and 13 Jbeta primers. Sequencing was performed with immunoSEQ multiplex PCR; in TCRdb, only in-frame clones are kept and a portion is missing. The data contain about 160,000 clones, 75% to 85% of them singletons. Findings and caveats of the study: Sequencing had likely introduced a cluster of highly shared sequence variants as an artifact. Being productive about 87% or about 30% of the time was typical of most TCR beta V segments in an earlier analysis.

The receptor was isolated from a human donor in good health. Sample: PBMCs. The chain carries TRBV6-6 and TRBJ1-5; D might be TRBD1 (5 bases). Here the CDR3 reads CASSYDSSNQPQHF. CDR3 sequence (DNA): TGTGCCAGCAGTTACGACAGTAGCAATCAGCCCCAGCATTTT.